Below, 2 T cell receptor beta chains from the same sample are listed, as sequenced in a study of OX40 agonist ivuxolimab in advanced cancers. Only in-frame clones appear in the TCRdb table, and some are missing; sequencing was by immunoSEQ multiplex PCR. Seen here are almost 70,000 clones, almost 90% observed once, and the top ten hold 10% to 13%. The sequenced sample was CD4+ or CD8+ T cells sorted from blood, obtained in a trial of the OX40 agonist ivuxolimab. These receptors originate from an adult with an advanced solid tumor such as melanoma, head and neck, liver or kidney cancer.

The genes are TRBV7-3 and TRBJ1-6; 10 nucleotides agree with TRBD1. The CDR3 has 14 residues. J gave up 9 bases and V 2 bases, and 1 base lay outside the gene matches. Germline CDR1 SGHTA, CDR2 FQGTGA. CDR3 protein: CASSLGQGGSPLHF. Written as DNA, the CDR3 is TGTGCCAGCAGCTTAGGACAGGGGGGTTCACCCCTCCACTTT. Based on the CDR3 plus reference TRBV7-3 and TRBJ1-6, the full variable domain is GAGVSQTPSNKVTEKGKYVELRCDPISGHTALYWYRQSLGQGPEFLIYFQGTGAADDSGLPNDRFFAVRPEGSVSTLKIQRTERGDSAVYLCASSLGQGGSPLHFGNGTRLTVT.

Written as DNA, the CDR3 is TGTGCCAGCAGTCCCTGGACTGGCGGGAGGAGTACGCAGTATTTT. Translating gives CASSPWTGGRSTQYF. The chain recombines TRBV28 with TRBJ2-3; TRBD2 matches at 8 bases. Trimming took 5 bases from V and 8 from J; bases not matched to a gene: 12. Germline V lookup: CDR1 MDHEN, CDR2 SYDVKM. The CDR3 contains 15 residues.